The 27 T cell receptor beta chains reported below all come from one sample, sequenced in a study of T cells after yellow fever vaccination. TCRdb used MiXCR to reprocess the 5' RACE reads, holding one entry per CDR3 protein. Found here are about 73,000 distinct CDR3 sequences, 7.7% of them singletons; the top ten hold 41%. Here the sequenced sample was CD8+ T cells sorted from PBMCs, taken on the day of the yellow fever booster vaccination. The source is a man in his thirties or forties who received the YFV17D yellow fever vaccine.

The chain couples TRBV11-2 to TRBJ2-1, with D hard to call. This CDR3 is 12 amino acids long. Germline values: CDR1 SGHAT, CDR2 FQNNGV. With 7 bases removed from V and 6 bases from J, the gap between germline ends came to 10 bases. The CDR3 region is CASISFSNEQFF. CDR3 nucleotide sequence: TGTGCCAGCATCTCGTTCTCCAATGAGCAGTTCTTC.

The chain couples TRBV19 to TRBJ2-7; D remains ambiguous. The CDR3 length is 16 residues. CDR1 LNHDA and CDR2 SQIVND come from the germline V gene (reference sequence). V dropped 3 bases and J dropped 0 bases, with 15 bases sitting between them. The CDR3 DNA is TGTGCCAGTAGTATCTCCCCTGTTGCGGTCTCCTACGAGCAGTACTTC. Amino acid sequence: CASSISPVAVSYEQYF.

This clonotype was found a few times. A clone one base away is much larger, so this may be a read error. The CDR3: CASSLGDEQFF. The CDR3 DNA is TGTGCCAGCAGCTTAGGGGATGAGCAGTTCTTC. The chain employs TRBV7-2 and TRBJ2-1; D is ambiguous. The germline V gene has CDR1 SGHTA and CDR2 FQGNSA. The CDR3 extends over 11 amino acids. V was shortened by 1 base and J by 8 bases, with 3 bases between the two germline ends.

This clonotype has only a few counts. This CDR3 reads CAWRSWVTADTQYF. The CDR3 region has the DNA TGTGCCTGGAGGAGCTGGGTGACGGCAGATACGCAGTATTTT. The rearrangement uses TRBV30 and TRBJ2-3; D is unclear. CDR1 is GTSNPN and CDR2 is SVGIG in the germline V gene (reference sequence). V lost 3 bases and J 4 bases, leaving 14 bases between the germline ends. CDR3 size: 14 residues. Combining the CDR3 with reference TRBV30 and TRBJ2-3 gives the whole variable domain SQTIHQWPATLVQPVGSPLSLECTVEGTSNPNLYWYRQAAGRGLQLLFYSVGIGQISSEVPQNLSASRPQDRQFILSSKKLLLSDSGFYLCAWRSWVTADTQYFGPGTRLTVL.

The chain employs TRBV7-2 and TRBJ2-2; D is perhaps TRBD1 (6 bases). The CDR3 contains 13 residues. Between the trimmed V and J ends, which lost 5 bases and 4 bases, there was a span of 8 bases. CDR1 is SGHTA, CDR2 FQGNSA, per germline. The CDR3 loop is CASSPTGTGELFF. In DNA, the CDR3 is TGTGCCAGCAGCCCGACAGGCACCGGGGAGCTGTTTTTT. Full variable domain (outside the CDR3, taken from reference TRBV7-2 and TRBJ2-2): GAGVSQSPSNKVTEKGKDVELRCDPISGHTALYWYRQSLGQGLEFLIYFQGNSAPDKSGLPSDRFSAERTGGSVSTLTIQRTQQEDSAVYLCASSPTGTGELFFGEGSRLTVL.

The chain is built from TRBV24-1 and TRBJ2-2, with D tentatively TRBD2 (6 bases). The CDR3 is made up of 15 amino acids. Trimming shortened V by 0 bases and J by 6 bases, and 10 bases separated the two germline ends. CDR1 and CDR2 (germline): KGHDR, SFDVKD. The CDR3 nucleotides are TGTGCCACCAGTGATTTGCTCGCGGGGTCCGGGGAGCTGTTTTTT. Its protein product is CATSDLLAGSGELFF.

Many counts were recorded for this clonotype. The chain has TRBV15 and TRBJ2-5, with TRBD2 matching 8 bases. CDR3 length equals 18 residues. The germline gives CDR1 LNHNV, CDR2 YYDKDF (reference sequence). J lost 2 bases, V lost 0 bases, and 11 bases had no gene match. Here the CDR3 DNA reads TGTGCCACCAGCAGAGATCATGCGGCTATAGCGGGACAAGAGACCCAGTACTTC. Translation: CATSRDHAAIAGQETQYF.

This clonotype was observed at least ten times. The V gene is TRBV6-5, the J gene TRBJ2-1; D gene unclear. The CDR3 runs to 11 residues. The germline V gene has CDR1 MNHEY and CDR2 SVGAGI. With 2 bases removed from V and 7 bases from J, the gap between germline ends came to 3 bases. The CDR3 spells CASSYLNEQFF. DNA of the CDR3: TGTGCCAGCAGTTACCTAAATGAGCAGTTCTTC.

In this sample, this clonotype turned up a few times. The rearrangement uses TRBV11-2 and TRBJ2-3; D is perhaps TRBD1 or TRBD2 (5 bases each). Germline CDR1 reads SGHAT; CDR2 reads FQNNGV. Trimming removed 5 bases at V and 2 bases at J, with 20 bases between. This CDR3 has 17 amino acids. The CDR3 DNA follows: TGTGCCAGCAGCCCCATTCGTGGGACCTCTTTCACAGATACGCAGTATTTT. Translating gives CASSPIRGTSFTDTQYF.

This clonotype was recorded a few times. This chain links TRBV11-1 with TRBJ1-3; 9 positions match TRBD1. Unmatched junction bases numbered 12, after V lost 5 bases and J lost 1 base. The CDR3 is 18 residues long. The germline gives CDR1 SGHAT, CDR2 FQDESV (reference sequence). CDR3 amino acids: CASSHPGQGFVSGNTIYF. CDR3 nucleotides: TGTGCCAGCAGCCATCCGGGACAGGGTTTTGTTTCTGGAAACACCATATATTTT.

This clonotype was picked up many times. The V and J genes are TRBV20-1 and TRBJ2-7, with TRBD1 as a possible D gene (6 bases). The CDR3 runs 17 residues. The V gene lost 0 bases and the J gene lost 6 bases, with 24 bases spanning the gap. CDR1 DFQATT and CDR2 SNEGSKA come from the germline V gene (reference sequence). CDR3 loop: CSARDSGGVGAPGEQYF. The CDR3 coding sequence is TGCAGTGCTAGAGATTCCGGAGGAGTGGGGGCCCCGGGCGAGCAGTACTTC.

CDR3 protein: CASSPGTPDTQYF. CDR3 nucleotide sequence: TGTGCCAGCAGCCCTGGGACACCAGATACGCAGTATTTT. V is TRBV9 and J is TRBJ2-3, with D possibly being TRBD1 (6 bases). V gave up 4 bases and J gave up 4 bases, with 10 bases separating them. The CDR3 has 13 residues. Germline assignment: CDR1 SGDLS and CDR2 YYNGEE.

V and J are TRBV18 and TRBJ2-1; the match to TRBD2 covers 11 bases. The CDR3 runs 15 residues. Germline CDR1 is KGHSH and CDR2 is LQKENI. V lost 4 bases to trimming and J lost 8 bases; unmatched junction nucleotides: 7. CDR3 region: CASSQPGLAVHEQFF. The CDR3 nucleotides read TGTGCCAGCTCACAACCGGGACTAGCGGTCCATGAGCAGTTCTTC.

In this sample, this clonotype turned up once. The chain joins TRBV12-3 or TRBV12-4 to TRBJ2-1; the D gene could be TRBD1 or TRBD2 (5 bases each). Trimming took off 6 bases at V and 8 bases at J, with 11 bases between the two ends. The CDR3 consists of 12 residues. CDR3 nucleotide sequence: TGTGCCAGCAGCTACCGAGGGGATGAGCAGTTCTTC. Translation: CASSYRGDEQFF.

This chain joins TRBV3-1 and TRBJ1-5; D is undetermined. The ends were cut back, 4 bases at V and 0 bases at J, with 10 bases in the middle. Germline V lookup: CDR1 LGHDT, CDR2 YNNKEL (reference sequence). The CDR3 length is 15 residues. The CDR3 nucleotides read TGTGCCAGCAGCCGCGGGCGGCCTAGCAATCAGCCCCAGCATTTT. It codes for CASSRGRPSNQPQHF.

The V gene is TRBV5-6, the J gene TRBJ2-3, with D hard to call. Trimming cost V 5 bases and J 14 bases, with 21 bases left between them. CDR3 length: 13 residues. CDR1 and CDR2 from the germline V gene are SGHDT and YYEEEE. The CDR3 sequence is CASSTTPSPERYF. CDR3 coding DNA: TGTGCCAGCAGTACTACTCCATCGCCCGAGCGGTATTTT.

This clonotype was counted between two and nine times. CDR3 sequence: CASRNPGLGANEQFF. In DNA, the CDR3 is TGTGCCAGCAGAAACCCGGGACTAGGGGCCAATGAGCAGTTCTTC. The V call is TRBV7-9, the J call TRBJ2-1; 8 nucleotides line up with TRBD2. The V gene's germline CDR1 is SEHNR and CDR2 FQNEAQ (reference sequence). CDR3 length equals 15 residues. Trimming cost V 6 bases and J 6 bases; bases outside gene matches: 10.

This clonotype turned up a few times. The chain carries TRBV6-2 or TRBV6-3 and TRBJ2-6, with 11 bases identical to TRBD1. J was trimmed by 3 bases and V by 9 bases; bases with no gene match: 19. The germline gives CDR1 MNHEY, CDR2 SVGEGT. This CDR3 spans 20 amino acids. DNA for the CDR3: TGTGCCAGTCACCTACCGGGACAGGGGGTCCATGGGTATGGGGCCAACGTCCTGACTTTC. It translates to CASHLPGQGVHGYGANVLTF.

V and J are TRBV19 and TRBJ2-7; D is uncertain. Germline loops: CDR1 LNHDA, CDR2 SQIVND (reference sequence). Trimming took off 6 bases at V and 6 bases at J, with 21 bases between the two ends. This CDR3 contains 15 residues. CDR3 residues: CASSPSPGGDAEQYF. CDR3 sequence (DNA): TGTGCCAGTAGCCCATCCCCGGGTGGGGATGCCGAGCAGTACTTC. Full variable domain (remainder filled in from reference TRBV19 and TRBJ2-7): DGGITQSPKYLFRKEGQNVTLSCEQNLNHDAMYWYRQDPGQGLRLIYYSQIVNDFQKGDIAEGYSVSREKKESFPLTVTSAQKNPTAFYLCASSPSPGGDAEQYFGPGTRLTVT.

This clonotype showed up just a few times. This chain joins TRBV20-1 and TRBJ2-1; possibly TRBD2 for D (6 bases). Germline loops: CDR1 DFQATT, CDR2 SNEGSKA (reference sequence). Trimming pared 0 bases from V and 3 bases from J, leaving 12 bases between. The CDR3 is made up of 15 amino acids. Written as DNA, the CDR3 is TGCAGTGCTAGAGATGATGCCGGGAGCTACAATGAGCAGTTCTTC. This gives the protein CSARDDAGSYNEQFF.

This clonotype has a handful of counts. The J gene is TRBJ2-4, the V gene TRBV6-2 or TRBV6-3; D is undetermined. Trimming removed 6 bases at V and 7 bases at J, with 13 bases between. The CDR3 has 13 amino acids. CDR1 MNHEY and CDR2 SVGEGT come from the germline V gene. The CDR3 bases are TGTGCCAGCAGAGACTTTGCCCCCAACATTCAGTACTTC. Translated: CASRDFAPNIQYF.

This clonotype was seen a few times. The chain is built from TRBV5-4 and TRBJ2-5; no reliable D call. Germline CDR1 is SGHNT and CDR2 is YYREEE (reference sequence). CDR3 length: 14 residues. V dropped 4 bases and J dropped 1 base, with 11 bases sitting between them. The CDR3 bases are TGTGCCAGCAGCCTAGACTTAAGCCAAGAGACCCAGTACTTC. Its protein product is CASSLDLSQETQYF.

The gene calls are TRBV11-1 and TRBJ2-7; D may match TRBD1 or TRBD2 (5 bases each). CDR1 and CDR2 (germline): SGHAT, FQDESV (reference sequence). V shed 6 bases and J shed 2 bases, with 17 bases lying between them. CDR3 length equals 15 residues. This chain's CDR3 is CASRSGRGGPYEQYF. The CDR3 nucleotides read TGTGCCAGCAGATCGGGGCGCGGTGGCCCCTACGAGCAGTACTTC.

Many counts were recorded for this clonotype. V usage is TRBV30 and J usage is TRBJ2-2; D is unresolved. Germline V lookup: CDR1 GTSNPN, CDR2 SVGIG (reference sequence). The V end lost 4 bases, the J end lost 1 base, and 7 bases lay between the germline ends. The CDR3 spans 13 residues. The CDR3 DNA is TGTGCCTGGACTACCCTGAACACCGGGGAGCTGTTTTTT. Translated: CAWTTLNTGELFF.

This clonotype was found many times. This sequence joins TRBV5-1 and TRBJ2-5, with TRBD2 as a possible D gene (6 bases). The V end was cut by 3 bases, the J end by 7 bases, with 28 bases between. This CDR3 is 18 amino acids long. CDR1 and CDR2 (germline): SGHRS, YFSETQ. The CDR3: CASSSTPGGTQGRATQYF. The CDR3 DNA reads TGCGCCAGCAGCTCTACTCCCGGAGGGACGCAAGGTCGTGCGACCCAGTACTTC.

This clonotype was counted at least ten times. The V call is TRBV7-3, the J call TRBJ2-1; tentatively, D is TRBD2 (5 bases). This CDR3 contains 13 residues. In germline, CDR1 is SGHTA, CDR2 FQGTGA. Between the trimmed V and J ends, which lost 8 bases and 4 bases, there was a span of 12 bases. In nucleotides, the CDR3 is TGTGCCAGCTCCGAGGACTTGTACAATGAGCAGTTCTTC. It is translated as CASSEDLYNEQFF.

V usage is TRBV27 and J usage is TRBJ2-1; D possibly corresponds to TRBD2 (6 bases). The CDR3 sequence is 14 residues long. V was cut by 3 bases and J by 8 bases, with 14 bases left in between. Germline-derived CDR1 and CDR2 are MNHEY and SMNVEV (reference sequence). DNA for the CDR3: TGTGCCAGCAGTTTCGGGGGACTGTTATATGAGCAGTTCTTC. Encoded protein: CASSFGGLLYEQFF.